This TCR beta chain was recorded in a study of CD8 T cells in Susac syndrome. Overall study findings and caveats: The authors found approximately 15 Susac-specific public clones in total CD8+ repertoires and several in CD8+ TEMRA repertoires.

RNA amounts of 0.5 to 1 ug underwent reverse transcription with random hexamers. TCRdb recomputed calls from the immunoSEQ multiplex PCR reads with MiXCR, one row per CDR3 protein. The sample carries around 90,000 distinct CDR3 sequences, 96% recorded once. Germline V CDR1 and CDR2: KGHDR, SFDVKD. The V and J ends lost 5 bases and 3 bases, in that order; junction bases with no gene match: 10. This CDR3 is 16 amino acids long. In this sample, this clonotype turned up once. Its antigen is as yet unknown. The receptor was derived from a human donor with Susac syndrome. The sequencing input was CD8+ T cells from PBMCs. V is TRBV24-1 and J is TRBJ2-3, with TRBD1 identical over 7 bases. CDR3 DNA sequence: TGTGCCACCAGTGCGGCCCAGGGGGTGGAGACAGATACGCAGTATTTT. It translates to CATSAAQGVETDTQYF.